This passage covers 24 T cell receptor beta chains from one sample sequenced in a study of post-analysis software for immune sequencing data. Study-wide results and limits: Patients showed TRBV5-6, TRBV5-1 and TRBV20-1 among several TRBV segments more frequent than in controls.

Researchers reported that TCR beta cDNA libraries carried unique molecular identifiers. MiXCR, applied by TCRdb to the PCR reads, yields one record per CDR3 protein. The sample carries fewer than 900,000 distinct CDR3 sequences, about 43% recorded once. These receptors' antigens are unknown. The specimen sequenced was blood. The origin of the receptors is a girl aged 5-17 years with multiple sclerosis.

This chain connects TRBV6-5 to TRBJ2-1, with D perhaps TRBD2 (6 bases). This CDR3 is 16 amino acids long. Germline CDR1 MNHEY, CDR2 SVGAGI. V lost 0 bases to trimming and J lost 8 bases, with 17 bases between them. DNA for the CDR3: TGTGCCAGCAGTTACTCAAAGGAGGGCCTGTGGGATGAGCAGTTCTTC. Amino acid sequence: CASSYSKEGLWDEQFF.

Concerning this clonotype itself: The germline gene is not matched at one end of the junction; a read error may be the cause. This chain uses TRBV14 with TRBJ2-5; TRBD2 matches at 9 bases. This CDR3 has 17 residues. The germline gives CDR1 SGHDN, CDR2 FVKESK. The CDR3 nucleotides read TGTGCCAGCAGCCCCCCGACTAGCGGTCCTAACCAGGAGACCCAGTACTTC. Protein: CASSPPTSGPNQETQYF. Looking up the rest from reference TRBV14 and TRBJ2-5 gives the full variable domain: EAGVTQFPSHSVIEKGQTVTLRCDPISGHDNLYWYRRVMGKEIKFLLHFVKESKQDESGMPNNRFLAERTGGTYSTLKVQPAELEDSGVYFCASSPPTSGPNQETQYFGPGTRLLVL.

The rearrangement links TRBV9 to TRBJ2-5, with 8 bases lining up with TRBD1. The end of the DNA is better explained by TRBJ2-7, so the J call may be wrong. The CDR3 totals 12 residues. Germline V gene sequence: CDR1 SGDLS, CDR2 YYNGEE. The CDR3 sequence is CASSGTGFEQYF. CDR3 DNA sequence: TGTGCCAGCAGCGGGACAGGGTTCGAGCAGTACTTC.

This chain links TRBV7-6 with TRBJ2-5, with 11 bases lining up with TRBD1. Germline-derived CDR1 and CDR2 are SGHVS and FNYEAQ. V lost 5 bases to trimming and J lost 10 bases; unmatched junction nucleotides: 9. The CDR3 sequence is 14 residues long. Written as DNA, the CDR3 is TGTGCCAGCAGCCCCTGGACAGGGGGCGACGACCAGTACTTC. Translated, it gives CASSPWTGGDDQYF.

The chain links TRBV9 to TRBJ1-1; a possible D gene is TRBD1 (6 bases). The V and J ends lost 1 base and 8 bases respectively, with 12 bases between them. The CDR3 spans 13 residues. Germline CDR1 reads SGDLS; CDR2 reads YYNGEE. The CDR3 region is CASSVKGGREAFF. DNA for the CDR3: TGTGCCAGCAGCGTAAAAGGGGGTAGAGAAGCTTTCTTT.

V and J are TRBV20-1 and TRBJ1-2; 7 nucleotides line up with TRBD1. In germline, CDR1 is DFQATT, CDR2 SNEGSKA (reference sequence). With 5 bases clipped from V and 3 bases from J, the junction kept 6 bases outside the gene matches. CDR3 length: 13 residues. The CDR3 bases are TGCAGTGCTTTCTTCGGGACAGACTATGGCTACACCTTC. Translation: CSAFFGTDYGYTF.

The rearrangement links TRBV9 to TRBJ2-1; D could derive from TRBD1 or TRBD2 (6 bases each). V lost 2 bases to trimming and J lost 5 bases, with 11 bases between them. Looked up from germline, CDR1 is SGDLS and CDR2 is YYNGEE. This CDR3 has 14 amino acids. The CDR3 sequence is CASSVRGTDNEQFF. The CDR3 DNA follows: TGTGCCAGCAGCGTGAGGGGGACTGACAATGAGCAGTTCTTC.

CDR3: CASSTSSGLSYNEQFF. CDR3 nucleotides: TGTGCCAGTAGTACCTCTAGCGGCCTCTCCTACAATGAGCAGTTCTTC. The chain couples TRBV19 to TRBJ2-1, with 7 bases fitting TRBD2. This CDR3 comprises 16 residues. Germline V gene lookup returns CDR1 LNHDA and CDR2 SQIVND (reference sequence). The trim removed 4 bases at V and 0 bases at J, leaving 6 bases unmatched.

The chain employs TRBV7-3 and TRBJ2-3; no firm D call. Germline CDR1 SGHTA, CDR2 FQGTGA. Trimming left V 5 bases short and J 0 bases short, with 12 bases between. The CDR3 totals 15 residues. The CDR3 protein is CASSLRPASTDTQYF. CDR3 sequence (DNA): TGTGCCAGCAGCCTACGACCAGCTAGCACAGATACGCAGTATTTT.

This clonotype occurred a few times. This CDR3 reads CSVEDLTEGVYNEQFF. The DNA of the CDR3 is TGCAGCGTTGAAGACTTGACGGAGGGGGTCTACAATGAGCAGTTCTTC. This chain connects TRBV29-1 to TRBJ2-1; the D gene could be TRBD1 or TRBD2 (6 bases each). V shed 0 bases and J shed 3 bases, with 15 bases lying between them. Germline loops: CDR1 SQVTM, CDR2 ANQGSEA. CDR3 size: 16 residues.

The chain is built from TRBV7-9 and TRBJ2-1; D is unclear. From germline, CDR1 is SEHNR and CDR2 FQNEAQ (reference sequence). Trimming shortened V by 1 base and J by 5 bases, and 6 bases separated the two germline ends. The CDR3 spans 13 residues. CDR3 in DNA: TGTGCCAGCAGCTTAGACAACAACAATGAGCAGTTCTTC. Its translation: CASSLDNNNEQFF.

This clonotype was seen many times. The chain joins TRBV12-3 or TRBV12-4 to TRBJ2-7; the D gene is possibly TRBD1 (6 bases). Deletions cut 6 bases from V and 5 bases from J, with 17 bases between. The length of the CDR3 is 14 residues. This CDR3 reads CASSLAQGNNEQYF. The CDR3, as DNA: TGTGCCAGCAGCCTCGCACAGGGTAACAACGAGCAGTACTTC.

The table lists this clonotype with a few counts. This sequence joins TRBV27 and TRBJ2-7; 12 nucleotides align to TRBD2. The CDR3 totals 15 residues. Germline values: CDR1 MNHEY, CDR2 SMNVEV (reference sequence). The V gene end was trimmed by 2 bases and the J gene end by 6 bases; junction bases not matched to a gene: 5. CDR3 sequence (DNA): TGTGCCAGCAGTTTAGGCGCTAGCGGGAGGGCCGAGCAGTACTTC. This codes for CASSLGASGRAEQYF.

The chain is built from TRBV20-1 and TRBJ2-3; TRBD2 matches 12 bases. There are 15 residues in the CDR3. From germline, CDR1 is DFQATT and CDR2 SNEGSKA (reference sequence). After removal of 5 bases from V and 8 bases from J, the junction contained 11 bases not matched to a gene. The CDR3 loop reads CSAWTSGNPLATQYF. The CDR3 coding sequence is TGCAGTGCTTGGACTAGCGGGAACCCATTGGCTACGCAGTATTTT.

This clonotype was seen many times. The rearrangement links TRBV5-1 to TRBJ2-3, with no clear D. V was shortened by 3 bases and J by 0 bases, with 5 bases between the two germline ends. CDR3 length: 13 amino acids. The germline V gene encodes CDR1 SGHRS and CDR2 YFSETQ. The CDR3 is CASSSGSTDTQYF. CDR3 DNA sequence: TGCGCCAGCAGCTCCGGGAGCACAGATACGCAGTATTTT.

J is TRBJ2-2 and V is TRBV6-2 or TRBV6-3; no clear D gene. The germline V gene encodes CDR1 MNHEY and CDR2 SVGEGT. Between the trimmed V and J ends, which lost 5 bases and 6 bases, there was a span of 13 bases. CDR3 length: 14 residues. The CDR3 is CASSTGTSAGELFF. CDR3 bases: TGTGCCAGCAGTACGGGCACGAGCGCCGGGGAGCTGTTTTTT.

In this sample, this clonotype turned up many times. The rearrangement links TRBV7-2 to TRBJ2-7, with 7 positions matching TRBD1. The CDR3 has 15 amino acids. V gave up 1 base and J gave up 1 base; unmatched junction bases: 4. Germline V gives CDR1 SGHTA, CDR2 FQGNSA. The CDR3 DNA reads TGTGCCAGCAGCTTAGGACCGGGACAGTCCTACGAGCAGTACTTC. It yields the protein CASSLGPGQSYEQYF.

Points on this clonotype: Sequence at one end of the junction differs from germline and may be a read error. The chain links TRBV7-2 to TRBJ2-5; TRBD2 matches 10 bases. CDR3 length: 16 amino acids. Looked up from germline, CDR1 is SGHTA and CDR2 is FQGNSA. CDR3 sequence: CASSIAAPAGGETQYF. CDR3 nucleotide sequence: TGTGCCAGCAGCATAGCCGCCCCAGCGGGAGGGGAGACCCAGTACTTC.

The chain has TRBV11-3 and TRBJ2-1; 7 bases align to TRBD1. V lost 6 bases, J lost 7 bases, and 12 bases stayed unmatched. This CDR3 comprises 15 residues. Germline V gives CDR1 SGHNT, CDR2 YENEEA. The CDR3 protein is CASRGPGQLRNEQFF. The CDR3 DNA follows: TGTGCCAGCAGAGGCCCGGGACAGTTAAGGAATGAGCAGTTCTTC.

The chain links TRBV27 to TRBJ2-1; D unresolved. The V and J ends lost 6 bases and 9 bases respectively, with 15 bases between them. The CDR3 runs 13 residues. In germline, CDR1 is MNHEY, CDR2 SMNVEV (reference sequence). CDR3 nucleotide sequence: TGTGCCAGCAGCCCTACACTCGGGCGTGAGCAGTTCTTC. Protein: CASSPTLGREQFF.

This clonotype was found a few times. The rearrangement links TRBV4-1 to TRBJ2-7; either TRBD1 or TRBD2 may supply D (5 bases each). The length of the CDR3 is 13 residues. With 4 bases removed from V and 5 bases from J, the gap between germline ends came to 12 bases. Germline loops: CDR1 MGHRA, CDR2 YSYEKL. CDR3 DNA sequence: TGCGCCAGCAGCCTAGAGAGGGGAGACGAGCAGTACTTC. Residues: CASSLERGDEQYF.

The J gene is TRBJ2-1, the V gene TRBV20-1; 11 nucleotides line up with TRBD1. The ends lost 1 base at V and 7 bases at J; junction bases unmatched: 9. Germline V lookup: CDR1 DFQATT, CDR2 SNEGSKA (reference sequence). The CDR3 length is 16 residues. CDR3 bases: TGCAGTGCTAGAGTCCCCTGGACAGGGGGCTTAAATGAGCAGTTCTTC. Amino acid sequence: CSARVPWTGGLNEQFF.

This clonotype was picked up a small number of times. This rearrangement joins TRBV29-1 to TRBJ1-2; perhaps TRBD1 as D (6 bases). The CDR3 has 15 residues. Germline V gene data show CDR1 as SQVTM and CDR2 as ANQGSEA. Between the trimmed V and J ends, which lost 1 base and 7 bases, there was a span of 19 bases. The CDR3: CSVEGPRGGSAGYTF. In DNA, the CDR3 is TGCAGCGTTGAAGGTCCCAGGGGAGGTTCGGCTGGCTACACCTTC.

This clonotype has only one observation. The chain has TRBV7-3 and TRBJ2-5; 7 bases are shared with TRBD2. Germline V gives CDR1 SGHTA, CDR2 FQGTGA. This CDR3 is built from 16 residues. Unmatched junction bases numbered 10, after V lost 1 base and J lost 5 bases. The CDR3 region has the DNA TGTGCCAGCAGCTTAATGGGGGGGGGAGAAGTGGAGACCCAGTACTTC. Translated, it gives CASSLMGGGEVETQYF.